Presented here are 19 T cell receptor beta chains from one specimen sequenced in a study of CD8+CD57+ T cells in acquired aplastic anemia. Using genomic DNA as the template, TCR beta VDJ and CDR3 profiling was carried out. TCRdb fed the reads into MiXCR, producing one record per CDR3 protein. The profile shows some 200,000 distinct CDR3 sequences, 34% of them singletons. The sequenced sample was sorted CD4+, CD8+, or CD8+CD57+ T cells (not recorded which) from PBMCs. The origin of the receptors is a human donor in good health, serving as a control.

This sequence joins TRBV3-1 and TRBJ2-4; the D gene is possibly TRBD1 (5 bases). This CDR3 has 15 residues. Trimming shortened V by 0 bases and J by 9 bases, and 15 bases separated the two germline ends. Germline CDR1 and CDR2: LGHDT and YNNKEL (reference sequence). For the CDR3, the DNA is TGTGCCAGCAGCCAAGAACGCAGGGCCAATGGCATTCAGTACTTC. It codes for CASSQERRANGIQYF.

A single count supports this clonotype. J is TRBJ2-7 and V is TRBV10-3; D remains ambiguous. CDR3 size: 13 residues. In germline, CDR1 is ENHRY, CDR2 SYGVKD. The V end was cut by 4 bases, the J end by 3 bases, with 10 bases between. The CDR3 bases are TGTGCCATCAGTGGCAGCGATTTCTACGAGCAGTACTTC. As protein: CAISGSDFYEQYF.

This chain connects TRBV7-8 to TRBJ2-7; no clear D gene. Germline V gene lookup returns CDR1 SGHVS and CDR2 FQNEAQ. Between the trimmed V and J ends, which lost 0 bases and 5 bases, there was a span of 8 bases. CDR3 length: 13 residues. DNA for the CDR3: TGTGCCAGCAGCTTAGCTGCAGTTGACGAGCAGTACTTC. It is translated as CASSLAAVDEQYF.

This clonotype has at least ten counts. DNA for the CDR3: TGCAGCGCCGGGACTAGCGGGGGGGCAGAGACCCAGTACTTC. It encodes CSAGTSGGAETQYF. J is TRBJ2-5 and V is TRBV20-1; TRBD2 matches at 16 bases. Germline loops: CDR1 DFQATT, CDR2 SNEGSKA (reference sequence). The CDR3 spans 14 residues.

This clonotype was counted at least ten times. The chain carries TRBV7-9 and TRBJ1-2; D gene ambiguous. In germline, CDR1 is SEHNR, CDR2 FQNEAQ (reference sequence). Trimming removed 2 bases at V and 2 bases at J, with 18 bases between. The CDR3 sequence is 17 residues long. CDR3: CASSLRPPGRENYGYTF. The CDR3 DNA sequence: TGTGCCAGCAGCTTACGACCCCCTGGGAGGGAGAACTATGGCTACACCTTC.

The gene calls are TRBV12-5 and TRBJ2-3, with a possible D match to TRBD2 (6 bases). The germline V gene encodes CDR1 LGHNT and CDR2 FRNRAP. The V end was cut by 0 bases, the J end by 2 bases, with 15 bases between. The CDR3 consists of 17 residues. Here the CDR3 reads CASGLVLSGVDTDTQYF. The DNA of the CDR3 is TGTGCTAGTGGTTTGGTACTATCGGGGGTTGACACAGATACGCAGTATTTT.

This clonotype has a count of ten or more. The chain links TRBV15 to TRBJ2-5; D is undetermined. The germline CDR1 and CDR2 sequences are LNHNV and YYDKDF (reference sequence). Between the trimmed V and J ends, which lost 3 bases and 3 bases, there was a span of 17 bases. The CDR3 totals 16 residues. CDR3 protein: CATSRGGSVGEETQYF. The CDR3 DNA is TGTGCCACCAGCAGGGGCGGATCGGTTGGGGAAGAGACCCAGTACTTC.

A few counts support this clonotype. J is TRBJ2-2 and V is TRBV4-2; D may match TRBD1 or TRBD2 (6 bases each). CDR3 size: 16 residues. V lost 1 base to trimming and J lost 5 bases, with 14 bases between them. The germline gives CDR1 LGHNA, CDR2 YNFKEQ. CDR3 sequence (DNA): TGTGCCAGCAGCCAAGGGGGGGCGCGAGAAACCGGGGAGCTGTTTTTT. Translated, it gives CASSQGGARETGELFF.

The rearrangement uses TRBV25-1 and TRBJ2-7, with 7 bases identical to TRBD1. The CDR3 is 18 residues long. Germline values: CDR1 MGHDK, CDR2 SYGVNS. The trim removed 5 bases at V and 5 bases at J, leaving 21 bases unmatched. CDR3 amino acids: CASSLKSSTVQGIDEQYF. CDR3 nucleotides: TGTGCCAGCAGTCTCAAATCTTCGACTGTACAGGGGATAGACGAGCAGTACTTC.

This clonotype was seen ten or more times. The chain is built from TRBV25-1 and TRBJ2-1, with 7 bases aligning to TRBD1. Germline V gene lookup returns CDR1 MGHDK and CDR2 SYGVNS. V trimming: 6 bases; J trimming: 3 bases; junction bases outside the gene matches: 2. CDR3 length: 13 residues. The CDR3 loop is CASRQGYYNEQFF. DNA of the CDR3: TGTGCCAGCAGACAGGGGTACTACAATGAGCAGTTCTTC.

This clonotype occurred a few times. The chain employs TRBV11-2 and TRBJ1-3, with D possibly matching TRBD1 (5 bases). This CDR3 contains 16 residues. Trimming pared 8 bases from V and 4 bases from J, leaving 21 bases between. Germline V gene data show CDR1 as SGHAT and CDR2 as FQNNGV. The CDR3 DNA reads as TGTGCCAGCCGGCGACCGGGAAAGGGGCCAGGAAACACCATATATTTT. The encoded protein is CASRRPGKGPGNTIYF. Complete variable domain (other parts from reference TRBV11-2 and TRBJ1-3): EAGVAQSPRYKIIEKRQSVAFWCNPISGHATLYWYQQILGQGPKLLIQFQNNGVVDDSQLPKDRFSAERLKGVDSTLKIQPAKLEDSAVYLCASRRPGKGPGNTIYFGEGSWLTVV.

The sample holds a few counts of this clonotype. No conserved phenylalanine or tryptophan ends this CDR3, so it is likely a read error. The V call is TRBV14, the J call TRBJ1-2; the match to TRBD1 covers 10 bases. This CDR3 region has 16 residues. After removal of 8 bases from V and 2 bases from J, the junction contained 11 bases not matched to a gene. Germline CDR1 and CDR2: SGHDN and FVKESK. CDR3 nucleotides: TGTGCCAGCGGCCCGAAAGGACAGGGGGTAAACTATGGCTACACCTCC. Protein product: CASGPKGQGVNYGYTS.

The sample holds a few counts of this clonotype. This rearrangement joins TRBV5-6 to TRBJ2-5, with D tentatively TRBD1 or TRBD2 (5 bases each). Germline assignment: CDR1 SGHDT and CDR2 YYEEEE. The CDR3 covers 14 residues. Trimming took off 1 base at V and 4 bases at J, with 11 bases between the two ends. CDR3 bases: TGTGCCAGCAGCTTGCGAGGGACGGGAGAGACCCAGTACTTC. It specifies CASSLRGTGETQYF.

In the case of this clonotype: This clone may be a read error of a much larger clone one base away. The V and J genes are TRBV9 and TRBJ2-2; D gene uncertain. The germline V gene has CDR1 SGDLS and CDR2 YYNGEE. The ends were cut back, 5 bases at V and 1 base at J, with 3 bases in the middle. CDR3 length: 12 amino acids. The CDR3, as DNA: TGTGCCAGCAGGGGGAACACCGGGGAGCTGTTTTTT. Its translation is CASRGNTGELFF.

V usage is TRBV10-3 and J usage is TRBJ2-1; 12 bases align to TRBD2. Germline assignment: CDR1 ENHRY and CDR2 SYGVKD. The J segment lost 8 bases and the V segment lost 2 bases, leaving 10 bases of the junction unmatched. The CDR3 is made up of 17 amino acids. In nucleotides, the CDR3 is TGTGCCATCAGTGAGGGACTAGCGGGGACCTTCGTGGATGAGCAGTTCTTC. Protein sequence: CAISEGLAGTFVDEQFF.

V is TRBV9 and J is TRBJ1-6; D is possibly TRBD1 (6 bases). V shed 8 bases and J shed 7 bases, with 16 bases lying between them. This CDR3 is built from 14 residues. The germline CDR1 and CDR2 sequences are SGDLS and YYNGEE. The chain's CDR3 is CASSQGLANSPLHF. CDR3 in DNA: TGTGCCAGTTCACAGGGTTTAGCGAATTCACCCCTCCACTTT. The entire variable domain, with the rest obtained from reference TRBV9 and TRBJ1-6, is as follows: DSGVTQTPKHLITATGQRVTLRCSPRSGDLSVYWYQQSLDQGLQFLIQYYNGEERAKGNILERFSAQQFPDLHSELNLSSLELGDSALYFCASSQGLANSPLHFGNGTRLTVT.

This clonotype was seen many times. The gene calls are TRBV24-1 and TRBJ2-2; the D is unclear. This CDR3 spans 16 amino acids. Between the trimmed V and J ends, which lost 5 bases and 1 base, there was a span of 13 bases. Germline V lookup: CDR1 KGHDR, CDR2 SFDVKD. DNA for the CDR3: TGTGCCACCAGTGCCCGTTGGCCGAGGAACACCGGGGAGCTGTTTTTT. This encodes CATSARWPRNTGELFF.

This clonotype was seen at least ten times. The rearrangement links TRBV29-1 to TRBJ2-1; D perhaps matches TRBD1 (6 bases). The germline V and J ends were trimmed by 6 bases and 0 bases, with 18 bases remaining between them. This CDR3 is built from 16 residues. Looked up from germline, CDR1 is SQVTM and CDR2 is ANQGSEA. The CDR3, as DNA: TGCAGCGTCGCTAGACAGGCACCTTTCTCCTACAATGAGCAGTTCTTC. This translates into CSVARQAPFSYNEQFF.

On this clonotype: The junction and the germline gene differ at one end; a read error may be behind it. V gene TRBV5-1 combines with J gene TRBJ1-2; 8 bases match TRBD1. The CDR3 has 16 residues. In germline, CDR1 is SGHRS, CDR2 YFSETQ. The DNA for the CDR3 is TGCGCCAGCCGCTTTACAGGGGGTTCGGGGATGGATGGCTACACCTTC. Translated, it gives CASRFTGGSGMDGYTF.